This TCR beta chain derives from a study of T-cell reconstitution after alpha-beta-depleted transplantation in children (TCRdb year 2016). Broadly, across the study: The study quantitatively tracked T-cell immune reconstitution after TCRalphabeta/CD19-depleted allogeneic hematopoietic cell transplantation in children using TCR repertoire profiling.

Study-wide conclusions, independent of this receptor: Apparently early alphabetaT-cell count recovery about two months after transplant reportedly relied on only several hundred rapidly expanded clones derived from non-depleted graft cells. The frequencies of hyperexpanded clones fell over the following months, and after one year, T-cell counts and TCRbeta diversity were mostly attributed to newly produced T cells. In some patients, the high TCRbeta diversity seen at day 60 was put down to recipient T cells and intrathymic progenitors that had survived conditioning.

The method behind the library was PCR. Reads for this sample came from an Illumina HiSeq 2500. To normalize quantification of the TCRbeta repertoire, the TCR libraries were built with molecular barcoding that relied on unique molecular identifiers. TCRdb trimmed public reads at Q25 via fastp, called clones via MiXCR and kept in-frame beta chains. Rows merge per CDR3 protein into single entries with the most common DNA and genes. For this sample there are about 70,000 distinct CDR3 sequences; roughly a tenth appear just once. Of the sample, approximately 13% falls within the top ten clones. Regarding this clonotype: Its antigen target is currently unknown. The sample holds no much larger clone one base away, and base qualities are not on file.

The V and J ends are trimmed by 1 base and 0 bases, leaving 11 bases between them. The germline V gene specifies SGHVS as CDR1 and FNYEAQ as CDR2. CDR3 length: 16 amino acids, cysteine to phenylalanine. Kept here is only the CDR3 DNA, which spans 48 bases and is read in frame from base 1. Explained via the paper, the treatment or condition label denotes: allogeneic hematopoietic cell transplantation with graft depleted of TCRalphabeta T cells and CD19 B cells. TCRalphabeta/CD19-depleted allogeneic hematopoietic cell grafts were given to the transplant recipients, all of whom were children. This sequence was found in a boy younger than 18 with acute myeloid leukemia, due to receive a stem cell transplant. The starting material was PBMCs, obtained before TCRalphabeta/CD19-depleted stem cell transplant. Recombination linked TRBV7-6 to TRBJ2-3; the D gene remains uncertain. The CDR3 is CASSLVGPPSTDTQYF. The DNA is TGTGCCAGCAGCTTAGTCGGTCCGCCTAGCACAGATACGCAGTATTTT.